The 29 T cell receptor beta chains given below trace back to one sample, sequenced in a study of T cells in localized non-small cell lung cancer. TCRdb's table, derived via immunoSEQ multiplex PCR, lists solely in-frame clones and lacks some. The table records fewer than 8,000 clones, roughly 50% of them present only once. Here the sequenced sample was lymph node tissue, taken before any cancer treatment. These receptors all stem from a female donor at least 60 years old with stage I lung adenocarcinoma.

V and J are TRBV15 and TRBJ2-5; 8 bases agree with TRBD1. Per germline, CDR1 LNHNV and CDR2 YYDKDF (reference sequence). The ends lost 3 bases at V and 5 bases at J; junction bases unmatched: 5. CDR3 length: 14 amino acids. CDR3 bases: TGTGCCACCAGCAGGACAGGGGTGATGGAGACCCAGTACTTC. This codes for CATSRTGVMETQYF.

The rearrangement joins TRBV7-6 to TRBJ2-2, with D unclear. Germline V lookup: CDR1 SGHVS, CDR2 FNYEAQ. Deletions cut 5 bases from V and 1 base from J, with 11 bases between. CDR3 length: 15 amino acids. The CDR3 region is CASSPSPLNTGELFF. As DNA, the CDR3 is TGTGCCAGCAGCCCCAGTCCCTTGAACACCGGGGAGCTGTTTTTT. The full variable domain, its missing parts supplied by reference TRBV7-6 and TRBJ2-2, is GAGVSQSPRYKVTKRGQDVALRCDPISGHVSLYWYRQALGQGPEFLTYFNYEAQQDKSGLPNDRFSAERPEGSISTLTIQRTEQRDSAMYRCASSPSPLNTGELFFGEGSRLTVL.

The chain employs TRBV9 and TRBJ2-1; D uncertain. The germline V gene has CDR1 SGDLS and CDR2 YYNGEE. CDR3 length: 14 amino acids. Trimming shortened V by 2 bases and J by 7 bases, and 13 bases separated the two germline ends. CDR3 sequence (DNA): TGTGCCAGCAGCGTCGGGCCGCAGTTAAATGAGCAGTTCTTC. This encodes CASSVGPQLNEQFF.

The rearrangement uses TRBV18 and TRBJ2-7, with D hard to call. CDR1 is KGHSH and CDR2 is LQKENI in the germline V gene. V lost 2 bases and J 0 bases, leaving 11 bases between the germline ends. The CDR3 extends over 15 amino acids. In DNA, the CDR3 is TGTGCCAGCTCACCAAACGAGGTCAGCTCCTACGAGCAGTACTTC. This codes for CASSPNEVSSYEQYF.

This clone ranks as medium-sized (0.01 to 0.1%). The CDR3 nucleotides read TGTGCCAGCAGCTTGGCCGAGACAGTGAACGAGCAGTACTTC. Its translation: CASSLAETVNEQYF. The V and J genes are TRBV11-3 and TRBJ2-7; the D gene is possibly TRBD1 (5 bases). The CDR3 covers 14 residues. V gave up 3 bases and J gave up 5 bases, with 14 bases separating them. Germline assignment: CDR1 SGHNT and CDR2 YENEEA.

This clone was seen a few times. The V call is TRBV1, the J call TRBJ1-4; TRBD1, the table's D call, was not compared with the DNA. TRBV1 is a listed pseudogene. The CDR3 runs 16 residues. For the CDR3, the DNA is TGCGCCAGCAGCCAGGACCAAGGGGGCCGTCTTGAAAAACTGTTTTTT. The encoded protein is CASSQDQGGRLEKLFF.

The chain joins TRBV11-3 to TRBJ1-6; 7 bases agree with TRBD1. Germline V gene lookup returns CDR1 SGHNT and CDR2 YENEEA. The V and J ends lost 5 bases and 0 bases, in that order; junction bases with no gene match: 10. The CDR3 is 18 amino acids. CDR3 sequence reads: CASSIRQGLGSYNSPLHF. As DNA, the CDR3 is TGTGCCAGCAGCATTAGACAGGGTCTTGGCTCCTATAATTCACCCCTCCACTTT.

This clone has just a few counts. V is TRBV12-5 and J is TRBJ2-1; 8 bases line up with TRBD2. Per germline, CDR1 LGHNT and CDR2 FRNRAP. This CDR3 contains 11 residues. CDR3 nucleotide sequence: TGTGCCAGCGGGGGCAACAATGAGCAGTTCTTC. Translating it yields CASGGNNEQFF.

CDR3 sequence reads: CASSELDRLEGNTIYF. Written as DNA, the CDR3 is TGTGCCAGCAGTGAATTGGACAGACTCGAGGGAAACACCATATATTTT. The V gene is TRBV25-1, the J gene TRBJ1-3, with D maybe TRBD1 (6 bases). This CDR3 has 16 amino acids. V lost 1 base, J lost 4 bases, and 14 bases lay in between. Germline V CDR1 and CDR2: MGHDK, SYGVNS. The variable domain in full, completed from reference TRBV25-1 and TRBJ1-3, reads EADIYQTPRYLVIGTGKKITLECSQTMGHDKMYWYQQDPGMELHLIHYSYGVNSTEKGDLSSESTVSRIRTEHFPLTLESARPSHTSQYLCASSELDRLEGNTIYFGEGSWLTVV.

This clone came up a few times. This sequence joins TRBV6-8 and TRBJ1-2; 10 bases align to TRBD1. The CDR3 consists of 15 residues. The germline CDR1 and CDR2 sequences are MNHGY and SAAAGT. Trimming cost V 5 bases and J 2 bases; bases outside gene matches: 5. The CDR3 DNA sequence: TGTGCCAGCAGTACCCGACAGGGGGCAAACTATGGCTACACCTTC. This codes for CASSTRQGANYGYTF.

This clone was counted between two and nine times. The chain couples TRBV11-3 to TRBJ2-1; D may match TRBD1 or TRBD2 (5 bases each). The ends were cut back, 1 base at V and 3 bases at J, with 10 bases in the middle. This CDR3 region has 15 residues. Germline V gene lookup returns CDR1 SGHNT and CDR2 YENEEA. The CDR3 sequence is CASSLGSGSYNEQFF. The CDR3 coding sequence is TGTGCCAGCAGCTTAGGGTCAGGGAGCTACAATGAGCAGTTCTTC.

This clone was recorded once. V is TRBV18 and J is TRBJ1-1, with D tentatively TRBD1 (6 bases). The CDR3 has 14 amino acids. Trimming removed 3 bases at V and 0 bases at J, with 8 bases between. The germline V gene has CDR1 KGHSH and CDR2 LQKENI. DNA for the CDR3: TGTGCCAGCTCACCTGGACAGATGAACACTGAAGCTTTCTTT. Its protein product is CASSPGQMNTEAFF.

This clone was seen more than once but under ten times. The chain couples TRBV29-1 to TRBJ2-2; 9 bases line up with TRBD2. The germline V gene encodes CDR1 SQVTM and CDR2 ANQGSEA. The CDR3 is 15 amino acids. V shed 6 bases, J shed 7 bases, and the junction held 12 bases outside the gene matches. In DNA form, the CDR3 reads TGCAGCGTCCGGAGTGGCCTAGCGGGAAGCGGGGAGCTGTTTTTT. Amino acids: CSVRSGLAGSGELFF.

The chain joins TRBV19 to TRBJ2-3; D unresolved. Trimming cost V 0 bases and J 8 bases, with 9 bases left between them. This CDR3 comprises 13 residues. Germline-derived CDR1 and CDR2 are LNHDA and SQIVND (reference sequence). CDR3 DNA: TGTGCCAGTAGTATAGATCCCCCGGGTACGCAGTATTTT. Translated: CASSIDPPGTQYF.

The chain carries TRBV12-5 and TRBJ1-1, with a possible D match to TRBD1 (6 bases). The CDR3 sequence is 14 residues long. V was pared by 6 bases and J by 2 bases, with 13 bases between. The germline CDR1 and CDR2 sequences are LGHNT and FRNRAP. The CDR3 DNA is TGTGCTAGTGGCCTACAGGGCGTAAACACTGAAGCTTTCTTT. It encodes CASGLQGVNTEAFF.

This clone was counted a single time. The chain combines TRBV28 with TRBJ2-3; 12 nucleotides align to TRBD2. With 6 bases clipped from V and 2 bases from J, the junction kept 6 bases outside the gene matches. The germline gives CDR1 MDHEN, CDR2 SYDVKM. The CDR3 length is 16 residues. CDR3 region: CASRTWTSGTTDTQYF. In DNA form, the CDR3 reads TGTGCCAGCAGAACCTGGACTAGCGGGACCACAGATACGCAGTATTTT.

The chain employs TRBV4-1 and TRBJ2-1, with D perhaps being TRBD1 or TRBD2 (6 bases each). Trimming removed 0 bases at V and 0 bases at J, with 18 bases between. CDR1 is MGHRA and CDR2 is YSYEKL in the germline V gene. The CDR3 runs 19 residues. CDR3 in DNA: TGCGCCAGCAGCCAAGATTCTTGGGGGGCCGCAAGCTCCTACAATGAGCAGTTCTTC. It codes for CASSQDSWGAASSYNEQFF.

V gene TRBV30 combines with J gene TRBJ2-7, with TRBD1 identical over 9 bases. CDR1 and CDR2 (germline): GTSNPN, SVGIG (reference sequence). The CDR3 covers 13 residues. V dropped 3 bases and J dropped 2; count of bases not matched to a gene: 2. The CDR3 loop reads CAWSRTGAYEQYF. In DNA form, the CDR3 reads TGTGCCTGGAGCCGGACAGGGGCCTACGAGCAGTACTTC.

The chain has TRBV14 and TRBJ1-3; D is possibly TRBD1 (6 bases). This CDR3 spans 16 amino acids. V lost 5 bases to trimming and J lost 0 bases, with 14 bases between them. Germline CDR1 reads SGHDN; CDR2 reads FVKESK. Written as DNA, the CDR3 is TGTGCCAGCAGCGGGGACGGACAGCTCTCTGGAAACACCATATATTTT. As protein: CASSGDGQLSGNTIYF. Full variable domain (missing parts from reference TRBV14 and TRBJ1-3): EAGVTQFPSHSVIEKGQTVTLRCDPISGHDNLYWYRRVMGKEIKFLLHFVKESKQDESGMPNNRFLAERTGGTYSTLKVQPAELEDSGVYFCASSGDGQLSGNTIYFGEGSWLTVV.

Only a few counts were recorded for this clone. This chain links TRBV15 with TRBJ2-4, with D unclear. Trimming left V 0 bases short and J 0 bases short, with 15 bases between. CDR3 length: 18 residues. CDR1 is LNHNV, CDR2 YYDKDF, per germline (reference sequence). The CDR3 coding sequence is TGTGCCACCAGCAGAGATGACCCCAGACAACTAGCCAAAAACATTCAGTACTTC. Protein: CATSRDDPRQLAKNIQYF.

This clone appeared a single time. The chain recombines TRBV30 with TRBJ1-1, with D perhaps matching TRBD1 (6 bases). The CDR3 totals 12 residues. V dropped 5 bases and J dropped 7 bases, with 14 bases sitting between them. Germline V CDR1 and CDR2: GTSNPN, SVGIG (reference sequence). The CDR3 sequence is CAWDREGDEAFF. The CDR3 DNA reads TGTGCCTGGGACCGAGAGGGGGATGAAGCTTTCTTT. Combining the CDR3 with reference TRBV30 and TRBJ1-1 gives the whole variable domain SQTIHQWPATLVQPVGSPLSLECTVEGTSNPNLYWYRQAAGRGLQLLFYSVGIGQISSEVPQNLSASRPQDRQFILSSKKLLLSDSGFYLCAWDREGDEAFFGQGTRLTVV.

This clone was seen only once. The CDR3, as DNA: TGTGCCAGCTCACCACCAGGACAGGGGGCGAATAATGAGCAGTTCTTC. This gives the protein CASSPPGQGANNEQFF. The chain combines TRBV18 with TRBJ2-1; TRBD1 matches at 11 bases. The CDR3 has 16 amino acids. V dropped 0 bases and J dropped 7; count of bases not matched to a gene: 5. CDR1 and CDR2 (germline): KGHSH, LQKENI.

Only a few counts were recorded for this clone. V gene TRBV11-3 combines with J gene TRBJ1-1; D remains ambiguous. The CDR3 spans 15 residues. Germline V gives CDR1 SGHNT, CDR2 YENEEA. The ends were cut back, 5 bases at V and 1 base at J, with 14 bases in the middle. CDR3: CASSPIGGKNTEAFF. For the CDR3, the DNA is TGTGCCAGCAGCCCAATCGGCGGGAAGAACACTGAAGCTTTCTTT.

The V gene is TRBV25-1, the J gene TRBJ2-7; 7 nucleotides agree with TRBD2. The CDR3 totals 14 residues. Germline values: CDR1 MGHDK, CDR2 SYGVNS. After removal of 4 bases from V and 2 bases from J, the junction contained 5 bases not matched to a gene. The CDR3 sequence: CASSAWEGAYEQYF. CDR3 bases: TGTGCCAGCAGTGCCTGGGAGGGAGCCTACGAGCAGTACTTC.

The rearrangement links TRBV28 to TRBJ1-2; D perhaps matches TRBD1 (5 bases). The CDR3 consists of 14 residues. Germline V gives CDR1 MDHEN, CDR2 SYDVKM. V was shortened by 5 bases and J by 3 bases, with 13 bases between the two germline ends. This chain's CDR3 is CASSPADTYYGYTF. The CDR3 bases are TGTGCCAGCAGTCCCGCGGACACCTACTATGGCTACACCTTC.

Only a few counts were recorded for this clone. The rearrangement uses TRBV9 and TRBJ1-1, with 8 bases aligning to TRBD1. The CDR3 length is 15 residues. V lost 5 bases, J lost 5 bases, and 11 bases stayed unmatched. Germline CDR1 and CDR2: SGDLS and YYNGEE. The CDR3 protein is CASSEWGRGRTEAFF. The DNA for the CDR3 is TGTGCCAGCAGTGAGTGGGGCAGGGGGCGAACTGAAGCTTTCTTT.

The J gene is TRBJ2-2, the V gene TRBV25-1; TRBD2 agrees at 13 bases. There are 16 residues in the CDR3. Losses at the gene ends were 6 bases for V and 7 bases for J; bases not matched to a gene: 8. CDR1 MGHDK and CDR2 SYGVNS come from the germline V gene. The CDR3 loop is CASSEGLAGVGGELFF. In DNA, the CDR3 is TGTGCCAGCAGCGAAGGACTAGCGGGAGTAGGCGGGGAGCTGTTTTTT.

Sample share makes this clone medium-sized. This sequence joins TRBV11-3 and TRBJ2-7; TRBD2 aligns across 13 bases. CDR3 size: 17 residues. Germline V gives CDR1 SGHNT, CDR2 YENEEA. V lost 3 bases to trimming and J lost 7 bases; unmatched junction nucleotides: 12. CDR3 sequence: CASSFTLGLAGEVEQYF. CDR3 DNA sequence: TGTGCCAGCAGCTTTACCTTAGGACTAGCGGGGGAGGTTGAGCAGTACTTC.

The chain couples TRBV29-1 to TRBJ2-5, with 11 bases lining up with TRBD2. The CDR3 totals 13 residues. CDR1 is SQVTM and CDR2 is ANQGSEA in the germline V gene. The J segment lost 7 bases and the V segment lost 3 bases, leaving 4 bases of the junction unmatched. CDR3 residues: CSVDVAGGATQYF. The CDR3 DNA is TGCAGCGTTGATGTAGCGGGGGGGGCGACCCAGTACTTC. Filled out from reference TRBV29-1 and TRBJ2-5, the complete variable domain reads SAVISQKPSRDICQRGTSLTIQCQVDSQVTMMFWYRQQPGQSLTLIATANQGSEATYESGFVIDKFPISRPNLTFSTLTVSNMSPEDSSIYLCSVDVAGGATQYFGPGTRLLVL.